These 20 T cell receptor beta chains came from one sample sequenced in a study of early T cells in non-severe SARS-CoV-2 infection. TCRdb re-derived calls from the 5' RACE reads in MiXCR, one entry per CDR3 protein. The sample contains around 80,000 distinct CDR3 sequences, approximately 12% of which appear only once. Specimen: whole blood. These receptors originate from an adult who was a healthcare worker with PCR-confirmed SARS-CoV-2 infection or an uninfected control (not recorded which).

This clonotype was counted many times. The chain is built from TRBV9 and TRBJ2-3; 7 bases match TRBD2. The ends lost 3 bases at V and 4 bases at J; junction bases unmatched: 8. The CDR3 has 15 residues. CDR1 is SGDLS, CDR2 YYNGEE, per germline. The CDR3 spells CASSEDYGGSDTQYF. CDR3 nucleotides: TGTGCCAGCAGCGAGGACTACGGGGGGTCAGATACGCAGTATTTT.

J is TRBJ2-7 and V is TRBV4-2; a weak D match, TRBD2 (5 bases). Germline V gene lookup returns CDR1 LGHNA and CDR2 YNFKEQ. The CDR3 covers 12 residues. The V gene lost 1 base and the J gene lost 10 bases, with 11 bases spanning the gap. CDR3 sequence reads: CASSQGTSIQYF. The CDR3 DNA reads as TGTGCCAGCAGCCAAGGAACTAGTATTCAGTACTTC.

This clonotype turned up a few times. Relative to the germline gene, one junction end is altered; a read error may explain this. The rearrangement links TRBV2 to TRBJ1-6, with D possibly TRBD1 on 5 matching bases. The CDR3 spans 16 residues. The germline V gene has CDR1 SNHLY and CDR2 FYNNEI. The DNA for the CDR3 is TGTGCCAGCAGCGAAGCGGCAGGGAGAGAGGTTTCACCCCTCCACTTT. This gives the protein CASSEAAGREVSPLHF.

This clonotype showed up just a few times. This chain joins TRBV7-9 and TRBJ2-1; 9 bases agree with TRBD1. Per germline, CDR1 SEHNR and CDR2 FQNEAQ (reference sequence). The CDR3 consists of 17 residues. Unmatched junction bases numbered 14, after V lost 5 bases and J lost 6 bases. The CDR3 nucleotides are TGTGCCAGCAGCCCCAGGTGGGACAGGGATCCTTCCAATGAGCAGTTCTTC. It specifies CASSPRWDRDPSNEQFF. Together with reference TRBV7-9 and TRBJ2-1, the CDR3 gives the full variable domain: DTGVSQNPRHKITKRGQNVTFRCDPISEHNRLYWYRQTLGQGPEFLTYFQNEAQLEKSRLLSDRFSAERPKGSFSTLEIQRTEQGDSAMYLCASSPRWDRDPSNEQFFGPGTRLTVL.

The sample holds many counts of this clonotype. This sequence joins TRBV18 and TRBJ2-5; 15 bases match TRBD2. The CDR3 runs to 17 residues. The trim removed 3 bases at V and 5 bases at J, leaving 7 bases unmatched. Germline values: CDR1 KGHSH, CDR2 LQKENI. CDR3 bases: TGTGCCAGCTCACCGGGACTAGCGGGAGGCCCTCGGGAGACCCAGTACTTC. It encodes CASSPGLAGGPRETQYF. Filled out from reference TRBV18 and TRBJ2-5, the complete variable domain reads NAGVMQNPRHLVRRRGQEARLRCSPMKGHSHVYWYRQLPEEGLKFMVYLQKENIIDESGMPKERFSAEFPKEGPSILRIQQVVRGDSAAYFCASSPGLAGGPRETQYFGPGTRLLVL.

This clonotype came up a few times. This chain uses TRBV2 with TRBJ1-2, with 7 nucleotides matching TRBD1. The V and J ends lost 5 bases and 7 bases, in that order; junction bases with no gene match: 7. CDR3 size: 13 residues. The germline CDR1 and CDR2 sequences are SNHLY and FYNNEI. This CDR3 reads CASSPREGAGYTF. CDR3 nucleotides: TGTGCCAGCAGTCCCCGGGAGGGGGCTGGCTACACCTTC.

The chain uses TRBV27 and TRBJ2-4; 10 positions match TRBD2. V was clipped by 5 bases and J by 0 bases; unmatched bases: 4. Germline V lookup: CDR1 MNHEY, CDR2 SMNVEV (reference sequence). This CDR3 contains 16 residues. CDR3 amino acids: CASSQAGGLAKNIQYF. CDR3 coding DNA: TGTGCCAGCAGTCAAGCGGGAGGGCTAGCCAAAAACATTCAGTACTTC.

The chain employs TRBV28 and TRBJ1-6; TRBD1 might be the D (6 bases). The CDR3 contains 13 residues. The germline V and J ends were trimmed by 4 bases and 14 bases, with 15 bases remaining between them. Germline loops: CDR1 MDHEN, CDR2 SYDVKM. The DNA of the CDR3 is TGTGCCAGCAGTTCTAGTCCCAAGGGGGCCCTCCACTTT. Encoded protein: CASSSSPKGALHF.

This clonotype has at least ten counts. The chain links TRBV20-1 to TRBJ2-7; 9 nucleotides line up with TRBD2. With 0 bases clipped from V and 1 base from J, the junction kept 4 bases outside the gene matches. The germline V gene encodes CDR1 DFQATT and CDR2 SNEGSKA (reference sequence). The CDR3 spans 15 residues. This chain's CDR3 is CSARDVAGVSYEQYF. CDR3 nucleotide sequence: TGCAGTGCTAGAGATGTAGCGGGAGTATCCTACGAGCAGTACTTC.

V and J are TRBV12-5 and TRBJ1-1, with a tentative D call TRBD1 (5 bases). Germline-derived CDR1 and CDR2 are LGHNT and FRNRAP. The length of the CDR3 is 14 residues. V lost 7 bases, J lost 0 bases, and 12 bases lay in between. The CDR3 here is CASARGGLNTEAFF. In DNA form, the CDR3 reads TGTGCTAGTGCCCGGGGGGGGTTGAACACTGAAGCTTTCTTT.

The chain links TRBV4-1 to TRBJ2-7; 7 positions agree with TRBD1. This CDR3 has 15 amino acids. Germline assignment: CDR1 MGHRA and CDR2 YSYEKL. Losses at the gene ends were 4 bases for V and 2 bases for J; bases not matched to a gene: 8. CDR3 sequence reads: CASSPTGDGTYEQYF. The CDR3, as DNA: TGCGCCAGCAGCCCTACAGGGGATGGGACCTACGAGCAGTACTTC.

This clonotype was recorded many times. The chain couples TRBV18 to TRBJ2-1; TRBD2 is a possible D gene (6 bases). CDR1 is KGHSH, CDR2 LQKENI, per germline. CDR3 length: 15 residues. V gave up 3 bases and J gave up 9 bases, with 18 bases separating them. This chain's CDR3 is CASSPLTSRQREQFF. In DNA form, the CDR3 reads TGTGCCAGCTCACCTCTTACTAGCCGGCAACGTGAGCAGTTCTTC.

This clonotype was observed a few times. The CDR3: CASSPGAGEDNEQFF. The CDR3 bases are TGTGCCAGCAGCCCCGGAGCGGGAGAGGACAATGAGCAGTTCTTC. The rearrangement joins TRBV7-7 to TRBJ2-1, with 8 bases lining up with TRBD2. CDR3 size: 15 residues. With 5 bases clipped from V and 5 bases from J, the junction kept 8 bases outside the gene matches. Germline-derived CDR1 and CDR2 are SSHAT and FNYEAQ (reference sequence).

This clonotype has just a few counts. V and J are TRBV7-9 and TRBJ2-1; 7 positions match TRBD2. Germline V CDR1 and CDR2: SEHNR, FQNEAQ (reference sequence). The CDR3 loop spans 14 amino acids. The J segment lost 13 bases and the V segment lost 1 base, leaving 10 bases of the junction unmatched. The CDR3: CASSLVGGSSVQFF. Here the CDR3 DNA reads TGTGCCAGCAGCTTAGTTGGCGGGAGCTCAGTCCAGTTCTTC. Filled out from reference TRBV7-9 and TRBJ2-1, the complete variable domain reads DTGVSQNPRHKITKRGQNVTFRCDPISEHNRLYWYRQTLGQGPEFLTYFQNEAQLEKSRLLSDRFSAERPKGSFSTLEIQRTEQGDSAMYLCASSLVGGSSVQFFGPGTRLTVL.

The CDR3 region has the DNA TGTGCCAGCAGTTTCGGACAGGCCGGGGAGCTGTTTTTT. Its translation is CASSFGQAGELFF. The chain combines TRBV5-6 with TRBJ2-2; 7 positions match TRBD1. V lost 5 bases to trimming and J lost 6 bases; unmatched junction nucleotides: 4. CDR3 size: 13 residues. In germline, CDR1 is SGHDT, CDR2 YYEEEE.

This clonotype was seen at least ten times. This chain uses TRBV3-1 with TRBJ2-1, with TRBD2 identical over 7 bases. J was trimmed by 1 base and V by 2 bases; bases with no gene match: 8. There are 17 residues in the CDR3. Germline V gives CDR1 LGHDT, CDR2 YNNKEL (reference sequence). The CDR3 DNA sequence: TGTGCCAGCAGCCAACTAGTTAGCGGGTTGTCCTACAATGAGCAGTTCTTC. Translation: CASSQLVSGLSYNEQFF.

This chain links TRBV13 with TRBJ2-2; no definite D call. Germline values: CDR1 PRHDT, CDR2 FYEKMQ (reference sequence). Trimming cost V 3 bases and J 1 base, with 9 bases left between them. The CDR3 loop spans 15 amino acids. The CDR3 DNA sequence: TGTGCCAGCAGCTTCGGAACCCTGAACACCGGGGAGCTGTTTTTT. This translates into CASSFGTLNTGELFF.

This clonotype was counted a few times. This chain links TRBV9 with TRBJ1-4, with TRBD1 matching over 7 bases. Germline loops: CDR1 SGDLS, CDR2 YYNGEE. J was trimmed by 6 bases and V by 0 bases; bases with no gene match: 2. The CDR3 runs 14 residues. The CDR3 loop reads CASSVGDSHEKLFF. The CDR3 nucleotides are TGTGCCAGCAGCGTAGGGGACAGTCATGAAAAACTGTTTTTT.

The chain joins TRBV3-1 to TRBJ1-5; D is undetermined. V was clipped by 6 bases and J by 1 base, with 7 bases between them. The CDR3 runs to 13 residues. The V gene's germline CDR1 is LGHDT and CDR2 YNNKEL (reference sequence). CDR3 residues: CASRNYSNQPQHF. CDR3 DNA: TGTGCCAGCAGGAACTACAGCAATCAGCCCCAGCATTTT.

This clonotype turned up a few times. One end of the junction is discordant with germline, which a read error may explain. This rearrangement joins TRBV28 to TRBJ2-1; 11 bases agree with TRBD1. The CDR3 covers 14 residues. CDR1 and CDR2 (germline): MDHEN, SYDVKM. CDR3 amino acids: CAGRGQGELNEQFF. In nucleotides, the CDR3 is TGTGCCGGCAGGGGACAGGGGGAGTTAAATGAGCAGTTCTTC.